This record concerns one T cell receptor (beta chain) sequence. TCRdb's table, derived via immunoSEQ multiplex PCR, lists solely in-frame clones and lacks some. The table has about 2 million clones, roughly 94% seen once. With 0 bases removed from V and 5 bases from J, the gap between germline ends came to 16 bases. Germline V gene lookup returns CDR1 LGHNA and CDR2 YSLEER. This CDR3 comprises 16 residues. CD8 cells regarded as naive lacked CD45RO, were positively chosen for CCR7, and omitted terminally differentiated effector memory CD45RA+ cells. The sample is drawn from a study of shared clonotypes between healthy human individuals.

This receptor was taken from a man aged 18-30 years in good health. The rearrangement links TRBV4-3 to TRBJ1-1, with unresolved D. Material: naive CD8+ T cells sorted from blood. CDR3 in DNA: TGCGCCAGCAGCCAAGATCGTGAAGGGAAGCATACTGAAGCTTTCTTT. Protein sequence: CASSQDREGKHTEAFF.